Presented here are 29 T cell receptor beta chains from one specimen sequenced in a study of CD8 T cells in Susac syndrome. Random hexamers were used to reverse transcribe the RNA input (about 0.45 to 1 ug). TCRdb recomputed calls from the immunoSEQ multiplex PCR reads with MiXCR, one row per CDR3 protein. The data contain roughly 80,000 distinct CDR3 sequences, over 90% of them singletons. Sequencing was done on a sample of CD8+ T cells from PBMCs. These receptors all stem from a human donor in good health.

This chain connects TRBV12-3 or TRBV12-4 to TRBJ1-1, with D possibly being TRBD1 (5 bases). V was trimmed by 10 bases and J by 1 base, leaving 16 bases between them. CDR3 size: 14 residues. CDR3 in DNA: TGTGCCACCCCCGTCGGGGGGAAGAACACTGAAGCTTTCTTT. This gives the protein CATPVGGKNTEAFF.

V and J are TRBV4-1 and TRBJ1-6, with D maybe TRBD1 (5 bases). This CDR3 has 15 residues. With 4 bases removed from V and 7 bases from J, the gap between germline ends came to 14 bases. CDR1 MGHRA and CDR2 YSYEKL come from the germline V gene. CDR3 in amino acids: CASSRSRDGNSPLHF. The CDR3, as DNA: TGCGCCAGCAGCCGAAGCCGGGACGGCAATTCACCCCTCCACTTT.

The table lists this clonotype with a count of one. The chain joins TRBV9 to TRBJ2-3, with D possibly called TRBD1 or TRBD2 (5 bases each). This CDR3 spans 14 amino acids. CDR1 is SGDLS, CDR2 YYNGEE, per germline. V gave up 8 bases and J gave up 4 bases, with 17 bases separating them. The CDR3 spells CASLGIGDPDTQYF. The CDR3 DNA reads TGTGCCAGTCTCGGGATAGGGGACCCAGATACGCAGTATTTT.

V usage is TRBV7-6 and J usage is TRBJ1-1; TRBD1 is a possible D gene (5 bases). Trimming shortened V by 1 base and J by 6 bases, and 12 bases separated the two germline ends. Germline values: CDR1 SGHVS, CDR2 FNYEAQ. This CDR3 spans 14 amino acids. The DNA for the CDR3 is TGTGCCAGCAGCTTAGGGACACTTCAGCCTGAAGCTTTCTTT. Its translation is CASSLGTLQPEAFF.

This chain uses TRBV30 with TRBJ2-7, with TRBD1 matching over 9 bases. In germline, CDR1 is GTSNPN, CDR2 SVGIG (reference sequence). CDR3 length: 15 residues. J gave up 5 bases and V 5 bases, and 13 bases lay outside the gene matches. DNA for the CDR3: TGTGCCTGGGGCCCGGGACAGGGAGGGTTTGACGAGCAGTACGTC. Amino acids: CAWGPGQGGFDEQYV.

The gene calls are TRBV2 and TRBJ2-7, with D unclear. The CDR3 sequence is 14 residues long. Trimming took 3 bases from V and 0 from J, leaving 9 bases between them. Germline lookup yields CDR1 SNHLY and CDR2 FYNNEI. The CDR3 DNA is TGTGCCAGCAGTGATGGACCAAGCTCCTACGAGCAGTACGTC. It translates to CASSDGPSSYEQYV.

J is TRBJ1-1 and V is TRBV20-1, with D unclear. The CDR3 length is 12 residues. V dropped 6 bases and J dropped 1 base, with 9 bases sitting between them. Germline V gene data show CDR1 as DFQATT and CDR2 as SNEGSKA (reference sequence). The CDR3 coding sequence is TGCAGTGCCTGGGCCGGGAACACTGAAGCTTTCTTT. This translates into CSAWAGNTEAFF.

J is TRBJ2-1 and V is TRBV7-9; a weak D match, TRBD2 (5 bases). Trimming cost V 5 bases and J 6 bases, with 14 bases left between them. The CDR3 covers 14 residues. Germline V gene data show CDR1 as SEHNR and CDR2 as FQNEAQ (reference sequence). CDR3 DNA: TGTGCCAGCAGCAGTACTAGAACGGGCAATGAGCAGTTCTTC. This gives the protein CASSSTRTGNEQFF.

The V and J genes are TRBV12-5 and TRBJ1-5; D call uncertain. V lost 6 bases to trimming and J lost 8 bases, with 8 bases between them. The CDR3 has 11 residues. The germline V gene encodes CDR1 LGHNT and CDR2 FRNRAP. CDR3 sequence: CASGWTEPQHF. CDR3 sequence (DNA): TGTGCTAGTGGGTGGACGGAGCCCCAGCATTTT.

The CDR3 DNA is TGTGCCAGCAGTTTATACGGGGCAACATATAGCAATCAGCCCCAGCATTTT. As protein: CASSLYGATYSNQPQHF. The V call is TRBV27, the J call TRBJ1-5; TRBD1 is a possible D gene (5 bases). V lost 1 base to trimming and J lost 0 bases, with 13 bases between them. There are 17 residues in the CDR3. Per germline, CDR1 MNHEY and CDR2 SMNVEV (reference sequence).

This rearrangement joins TRBV27 to TRBJ2-7; TRBD2 might be the D (5 bases). The germline CDR1 and CDR2 sequences are MNHEY and SMNVEV (reference sequence). There are 13 residues in the CDR3. Trimming pared 4 bases from V and 1 base from J, leaving 8 bases between. This CDR3 is CASSWRRSYEQYV. The CDR3 region has the DNA TGTGCCAGCAGTTGGAGGCGGTCCTACGAGCAGTACGTC.

The rearrangement links TRBV20-1 to TRBJ2-1; 7 positions match TRBD1. The ends lost 0 bases at V and 2 bases at J; junction bases unmatched: 7. This CDR3 spans 16 amino acids. Germline-derived CDR1 and CDR2 are DFQATT and SNEGSKA (reference sequence). CDR3 loop: CSARDRKGGPYNEQFF. As DNA, the CDR3 is TGCAGTGCTAGAGATCGAAAAGGGGGCCCCTACAATGAGCAGTTCTTC.

This chain uses TRBV12-5 with TRBJ2-3; D possibly uses TRBD1 or TRBD2 (6 bases each). Germline V gives CDR1 LGHNT, CDR2 FRNRAP. Trimming removed 6 bases from V and 2 bases from J, with 15 bases in between. CDR3 length: 15 amino acids. CDR3 nucleotides: TGTGCTAGTGGGGGGGCTAGCGTGCCCACAGATACGCAGTATTTT. Protein sequence: CASGGASVPTDTQYF.

The chain uses TRBV12-3 or TRBV12-4 and TRBJ2-1, with D uncertain. The CDR3 totals 13 residues. V was shortened by 4 bases and J by 13 bases, with 17 bases between the two germline ends. CDR3 region: CASSSLGSGSQFF. The DNA for the CDR3 is TGTGCCAGCAGTTCCCTGGGCTCCGGCTCCCAGTTCTTC.

V and J are TRBV19 and TRBJ1-1; D remains ambiguous. This CDR3 has 15 amino acids. V was trimmed by 7 bases and J by 5 bases, leaving 20 bases between them. Germline CDR1 is LNHDA and CDR2 is SQIVND (reference sequence). Here the CDR3 DNA reads TGTGCCAGTAACCAGTACGGCGGAGGAGGGACTGAAGCTTTCTTT. Its protein is CASNQYGGGGTEAFF.

The chain recombines TRBV20-1 with TRBJ2-1; possible D gene TRBD2, 5 bases. The V end lost 6 bases, the J end lost 5 bases, and 14 bases lay between the germline ends. The CDR3 has 13 residues. CDR1 is DFQATT, CDR2 SNEGSKA, per germline (reference sequence). CDR3 DNA sequence: TGCAGTGCCGCTAGCCCCCCGGACAATGAGCAGTTCTTC. As protein: CSAASPPDNEQFF.

This chain joins TRBV7-9 and TRBJ2-2; D remains unclear. Germline V gives CDR1 SEHNR, CDR2 FQNEAQ (reference sequence). CDR3 length: 14 residues. V lost 1 base, J lost 6 bases, and 9 bases lay in between. The CDR3 nucleotides read TGTGCCAGCAGCTTAGTGGATGGTCCCGGGGAGCTGTTTTTT. Translating gives CASSLVDGPGELFF. Complete variable domain (other parts from reference TRBV7-9 and TRBJ2-2): DTGVSQNPRHKITKRGQNVTFRCDPISEHNRLYWYRQTLGQGPEFLTYFQNEAQLEKSRLLSDRFSAERPKGSFSTLEIQRTEQGDSAMYLCASSLVDGPGELFFGEGSRLTVL.

V is TRBV24-1 and J is TRBJ1-5; no reliable D call. This CDR3 region has 16 residues. V lost 4 bases and J lost 2, with 14 bases in between. CDR1 is KGHDR and CDR2 is SFDVKD in the germline V gene. The CDR3 reads CATSDWVRPCNQPQHF. The CDR3 DNA reads as TGTGCCACCAGTGACTGGGTCAGGCCTTGCAATCAGCCCCAGCATTTT.

This chain uses TRBV4-1 with TRBJ2-1; 11 bases line up with TRBD2. Germline V lookup: CDR1 MGHRA, CDR2 YSYEKL. CDR3 length: 17 residues. V gave up 2 bases and J gave up 3 bases; unmatched junction bases: 6. This CDR3 reads CASSQTSLAGVYNEQFF. The CDR3 nucleotides read TGCGCCAGCAGCCAAACTTCACTAGCGGGAGTCTACAATGAGCAGTTCTTC.

This chain links TRBV12-3 or TRBV12-4 with TRBJ1-1; D uncertain. V was trimmed by 4 bases and J by 7 bases, leaving 16 bases between them. CDR3 length: 14 residues. The CDR3 spells CASSSFILGVEAFF. Written as DNA, the CDR3 is TGTGCCAGCAGTTCTTTCATCTTGGGCGTTGAAGCTTTCTTT.

V is TRBV24-1 and J is TRBJ2-3, with D perhaps matching TRBD1 or TRBD2 (6 bases each). This CDR3 region has 14 residues. V lost 5 bases to trimming and J lost 2 bases, with 10 bases between them. Germline V gives CDR1 KGHDR, CDR2 SFDVKD. Here the CDR3 reads CATSAGAYTDTQYF. In DNA form, the CDR3 reads TGTGCCACCAGTGCGGGGGCCTACACAGATACGCAGTATTTT.

The CDR3 protein is CASGLAGYNSPLHF. DNA of the CDR3: TGTGCCAGCGGTCTCGCGGGGTATAATTCACCCCTCCACTTT. The chain uses TRBV27 and TRBJ1-6; D unresolved. Germline V lookup: CDR1 MNHEY, CDR2 SMNVEV (reference sequence). Trimming shortened V by 8 bases and J by 4 bases, and 12 bases separated the two germline ends. The CDR3 spans 14 residues.

The gene calls are TRBV7-9 and TRBJ2-5; 7 nucleotides agree with TRBD1. With 3 bases clipped from V and 2 bases from J, the junction kept 3 bases outside the gene matches. This CDR3 has 14 amino acids. Germline CDR1 is SEHNR and CDR2 is FQNEAQ (reference sequence). DNA for the CDR3: TGTGCCAGCAGCTTCCGGGACAGACAAGAGACCCAGTACTTC. This codes for CASSFRDRQETQYF.

The gene calls are TRBV4-3 and TRBJ1-1; the match to TRBD1 covers 8 bases. Germline CDR1 LGHNA, CDR2 YSLEER. There are 16 residues in the CDR3. V was pared by 0 bases and J by 3 bases, with 6 bases of the junction left unmatched. DNA of the CDR3: TGCGCCAGCAGCCAAGAGGAGCAGGGGGCGGACACTGAAGCTTTCTTT. The encoded protein is CASSQEEQGADTEAFF.

The V and J genes are TRBV25-1 and TRBJ2-1; no clear D gene. Trimming stripped 4 bases from V and 10 bases from J, with 11 bases between. The CDR3 has 12 amino acids. Germline lookup yields CDR1 MGHDK and CDR2 SYGVNS. In DNA, the CDR3 is TGTGCCAGCAGTGCCCCTCATATGGAGCAGTTCTTC. It codes for CASSAPHMEQFF. The variable domain in full, completed from reference TRBV25-1 and TRBJ2-1, reads EADIYQTPRYLVIGTGKKITLECSQTMGHDKMYWYQQDPGMELHLIHYSYGVNSTEKGDLSSESTVSRIRTEHFPLTLESARPSHTSQYLCASSAPHMEQFFGPGTRLTVL.

The chain joins TRBV20-1 to TRBJ2-2; D is unresolved. CDR1 is DFQATT, CDR2 SNEGSKA, per germline (reference sequence). This CDR3 has 13 residues. The V end lost 2 bases, the J end lost 3 bases, and 7 bases lay between the germline ends. CDR3 DNA: TGCAGTGCTAGAAAGGCAGACACCGGGGAGCTGTTTTTT. It codes for CSARKADTGELFF.

This clonotype was observed a single time. The chain couples TRBV3-1 to TRBJ1-1, with TRBD1 as a possible D gene (6 bases). CDR3 length: 16 amino acids. V lost 1 base, J lost 0 bases, and 12 bases lay in between. Germline CDR1 is LGHDT and CDR2 is YNNKEL (reference sequence). The CDR3 DNA reads TGTGCCAGCAGCCAAGGACAGGAATACTTGAACACTGAAGCTTTCTTT. Translated: CASSQGQEYLNTEAFF.

The chain employs TRBV6-2 or TRBV6-3 and TRBJ2-7; D is tentatively TRBD1 or TRBD2 (5 bases each). V dropped 6 bases and J dropped 2 bases, with 14 bases sitting between them. The length of the CDR3 is 14 residues. CDR1 is MNHEY, CDR2 SVGEGT, per germline. CDR3 nucleotide sequence: TGTGCCAGCAGGCCTCGGGGCCGAGCCTACGAGCAGTACGTC. It codes for CASRPRGRAYEQYV.

This chain connects TRBV27 to TRBJ2-1; 14 bases match TRBD2. Germline V gives CDR1 MNHEY, CDR2 SMNVEV (reference sequence). With V trimmed by 5 bases and J by 5 bases, 5 bases remained unmatched. The CDR3 totals 16 residues. For the CDR3, the DNA is TGTGCCAGCAGTATCTCGGGACTAGCGGGGGACAATGAGCAGTTCTTC. Translated: CASSISGLAGDNEQFF.